This T cell receptor beta chain was obtained from a study of beta chain features in type 1 diabetes. Points from the study as a whole: HLA influence on TCRB rearrangement stayed unresolved here.

Concerning this clone: The antigen is unknown.

As every portion of the isolated RNA was reverse transcribed, the sequencing read expressed TCRB transcripts. Using immunoSEQ multiplex PCR, the repertoire was profiled, and TCRdb retains in-frame clones only, with some absent. The table shows around 430,000 clones, with approximately 31% occurring only once. The length of the CDR3 is 16 residues. Germline values: CDR1 SGDLS, CDR2 YYNGEE. V dropped 4 bases and J dropped 6; count of bases not matched to a gene: 10. The receptor was derived from a man aged 18 to 29 in good health. The chain links TRBV9 to TRBJ2-3, with 11 positions matching TRBD2. The material sequenced was naive CD4+ T cells from blood. CDR3 DNA: TGTGCCAGCAGCCGACAACTAGCGGGAGTGCCCGATACGCAGTATTTT. It encodes CASSRQLAGVPDTQYF.